These T cell receptor beta chains were read from a single sample in a study of T cells in Graves' hyperthyroidism and ophthalmopathy. TCRdb called the multiplex PCR reads again in MiXCR, with one record for every CDR3 protein. Here the sample spans approximately 720,000 distinct CDR3 sequences, roughly 20% being singletons. Sequenced material: blood. These TCRs come from a woman aged 45 to 65 with Graves' hyperthyroidism that later progressed to Graves' ophthalmopathy. The CDR3 runs from the conserved cysteine through the conserved F or W. A D gene is named only where the DNA matches it firmly. Some rows have no size entry. The others give once, few or many, or a class for an expanded clone.

d_gene,len,j_gene,abundance,v_gene,CDR3aa,CDR3nt
.,15,TRBJ1-3,.,TRBV20-1,CSATDSRGSGNTIYF,TGCAGTGCTACGGACAGTCGTGGGTCTGGAAACACCATATATTTT
.,16,TRBJ2-3,.,TRBV6-5,CASSYGSRGSTDTQYF,TGTGCCAGCAGTTACGGGTCACGGGGAAGCACAGATACGCAGTATTTT
TRBD2,17,TRBJ2-1,many,TRBV5-1,CASSFLRVAGGLDEQFF,TGCGCCAGCAGTTTCCTGAGGGTAGCGGGGGGGCTCGATGAGCAGTTCTTC
.,15,TRBJ2-7,.,TRBV18,CASSPLRDSNYEQYF,TGTGCCAGCTCACCGTTGCGGGACAGCAACTACGAGCAGTACTTC
TRBD1,15,TRBJ1-2,few,TRBV2,CASSEGAGGIYGYTF,TGTGCCAGCAGTGAAGGGGCAGGGGGTATTTATGGCTACACCTTC
.,15,TRBJ2-3,few,TRBV3-1,CASSPTGISTDTQYF,TGTGCCAGCAGCCCGACCGGGATTAGCACAGATACGCAGTATTTT
.,19,TRBJ2-5,many,TRBV5-6,CASSSRRDTQMGVGETQYF,TGTGCCAGCAGCTCGCGCCGGGACACTCAAATGGGGGTCGGAGAGACCCAGTACTTC
.,14,TRBJ2-2,.,TRBV12-3/TRBV12-4,CASGEVSRSGELFF,TGTGCCAGCGGTGAAGTTTCAAGATCCGGGGAGCTGTTTTTT
.,12,TRBJ2-5,.,TRBV6-1,CASSSIKRPQYF,TGTGCCAGCAGTTCCATCAAGAGACCCCAGTACTTC
.,13,TRBJ1-1,many,TRBV27,CASRYRVGTEAFF,TGTGCCAGCAGGTACAGGGTTGGCACTGAAGCTTTCTTT
TRBD2,18,TRBJ2-1,.,TRBV6-6,CASSYRTSGGAVYNEQFF,TGTGCCAGCAGTTACCGAACTAGCGGGGGGGCCGTATACAATGAGCAGTTCTTC
TRBD1,19,TRBJ2-1,few,TRBV20-1,CSAIQTGGDTSSSYNEQFF,TGCAGTGCTATCCAAACAGGGGGCGATACCTCAAGCTCCTACAATGAGCAGTTCTTC
TRBD2,15,TRBJ2-7,many,TRBV3-1,CASSLGLAGGHEQYF,TGTGCCAGCAGCCTGGGACTAGCGGGGGGGCATGAGCAGTACTTC
.,12,TRBJ1-1,many,TRBV18,CASSQRHTEAFF,TGTGCCAGCTCACAACGACACACTGAAGCTTTCTTT
TRBD1,17,TRBJ2-1,.,TRBV6-6,CASSYSGTGGSYNEQFF,TGTGCCAGCAGTTACTCGGGGACAGGGGGATCCTACAATGAGCAGTTCTTC
.,13,TRBJ2-5,many,TRBV6-1,CASSKGRQETQYF,TGTGCCAGCAGTAAGGGACGCCAAGAGACCCAGTACTTC
TRBD1,15,TRBJ1-2,many,TRBV2,CASSERQGALFGYTF,TGTGCCAGCAGTGAAAGACAGGGGGCCCTTTTCGGCTACACCTTC
.,12,TRBJ1-1,many,TRBV7-8,CASSFEYTEAFF,TGTGCCAGCAGCTTTGAGTACACTGAAGCTTTCTTT
.,16,TRBJ1-6,few,TRBV7-3,CASSTKQMNYNSPLHF,TGTGCCAGCAGCACCAAACAGATGAACTATAATTCACCCCTCCACTTT
TRBD2,14,TRBJ2-1,.,TRBV19,CASSKLAVDNEQFF,TGTGCCAGTAGCAAACTAGCGGTCGACAATGAGCAGTTCTTC
.,14,TRBJ1-2,many,TRBV30,CAWGVTPGSYGYTF,TGTGCCTGGGGCGTAACCCCGGGTAGCTATGGCTACACCTTC
TRBD1,14,TRBJ1-1,many,TRBV20-1,CSARAGGSYTEAFF,TGCAGTGCCCGGGCAGGGGGGTCCTACACTGAAGCTTTCTTT
.,12,TRBJ1-1,.,TRBV29-1,CSNRRGHTEAFF,TGCAGCAATAGGCGGGGGCACACTGAAGCTTTCTTT
.,14,TRBJ2-2,.,TRBV7-9,CASSTWQGSGELFF,TGTGCCAGCAGCACCTGGCAGGGATCGGGGGAGCTGTTTTTT
TRBD1,16,TRBJ1-1,few,TRBV27,CASSLWFGQVNTEAFF,TGTGCCAGCAGTTTATGGTTTGGACAGGTCAACACTGAAGCTTTCTTT
TRBD2,18,TRBJ2-5,many,TRBV7-8,CASSLRTSGGAYQETQYF,TGTGCCAGCAGCCTTCGGACTAGCGGGGGGGCCTATCAAGAGACCCAGTACTTC
.,13,TRBJ2-7,.,TRBV7-9,CASSLMAAYEQYF,TGTGCCAGCAGCTTAATGGCGGCCTACGAGCAGTACTTC
.,15,TRBJ2-5,many,TRBV3-1,CASSSSSGSEETQYF,TGTGCCAGCAGCTCCAGCTCCGGCAGCGAAGAGACCCAGTACTTC
.,12,TRBJ2-1,many,TRBV30,CAWIRGGNEQFF,TGTGCCTGGATACGGGGCGGCAATGAGCAGTTCTTC
.,15,TRBJ2-2,many,TRBV2,CASWESPGDTGELFF,TGTGCCAGCTGGGAGTCACCGGGAGACACCGGGGAGCTGTTTTTT
.,13,TRBJ1-1,many,TRBV11-2,CASSLVWGAEAFF,TGTGCCAGCAGCTTAGTCTGGGGGGCTGAAGCTTTCTTT
.,16,TRBJ2-7,many,TRBV7-2,CASSLALDDLGYEQYF,TGTGCCAGCAGCTTAGCGCTCGACGACTTGGGCTACGAGCAGTACTTC
.,14,TRBJ2-5,many,TRBV3-1,CASSPFAGIETQYF,TGTGCCAGCAGCCCTTTTGCGGGGATTGAGACCCAGTACTTC
TRBD1,13,TRBJ1-2,.,TRBV3-1,CASSHGTAGFHTF,TGTGCCAGCAGCCACGGGACAGCCGGCTTTCACACCTTC
.,15,TRBJ2-5,many,TRBV11-2,CASSRTRDLGETQYF,TGTGCCAGCAGCAGAACACGGGACTTAGGGGAGACCCAGTACTTC
TRBD1,14,TRBJ1-2,many,TRBV28,CASSPGGVMNGYTF,TGTGCCAGCAGCCCAGGGGGCGTAATGAATGGCTACACCTTC
TRBD2,19,TRBJ2-1,few,TRBV10-3,CAISERRTSGSDTYNEQFF,TGTGCCATCAGTGAAAGGAGGACTAGCGGTTCAGACACCTACAATGAGCAGTTCTTC
TRBD1,14,TRBJ1-4,many,TRBV28,CASSLTGEVEKLFF,TGTGCCAGCAGTTTGACAGGGGAAGTGGAAAAACTGTTTTTT
.,16,TRBJ1-2,many,TRBV3-1,CASSQEAGGGSYGYTF,TGTGCCAGCAGCCAAGAAGCCGGCGGGGGCAGCTATGGCTACACCTTC
.,12,TRBJ1-2,few,TRBV6-5,CASSYNRDGYTF,TGTGCCAGCAGTTATAACAGGGATGGCTACACCTTC
.,13,TRBJ1-6,.,TRBV12-3/TRBV12-4,CASSFAGNSPLHF,TGTGCCAGCAGTTTTGCAGGGAATTCACCCCTCCACTTT